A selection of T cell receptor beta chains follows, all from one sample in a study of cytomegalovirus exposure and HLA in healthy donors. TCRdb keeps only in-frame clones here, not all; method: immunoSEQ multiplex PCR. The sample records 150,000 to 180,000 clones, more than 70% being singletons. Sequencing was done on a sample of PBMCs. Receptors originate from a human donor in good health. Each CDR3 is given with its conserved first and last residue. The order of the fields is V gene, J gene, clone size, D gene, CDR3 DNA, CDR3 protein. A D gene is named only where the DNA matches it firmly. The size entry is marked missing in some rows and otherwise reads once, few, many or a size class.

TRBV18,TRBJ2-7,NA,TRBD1,TGTGCCAGCTCACAGGGCACACCGGGACAGGGGGCCTACGAGCAGTACTTC,CASSQGTPGQGAYEQYF
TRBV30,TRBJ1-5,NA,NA,TGTGCCTGGAGTGTCGGTGGGCATAGCAATCAGCCCCAGCATTTT,CAWSVGGHSNQPQHF
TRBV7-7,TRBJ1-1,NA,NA,TGTGCTAGCAGCGAACTCCGGAGCACTGAAGCTTTCTTT,CASSELRSTEAFF
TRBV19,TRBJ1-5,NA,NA,TGTGCCAGTAGTATAGATGGGCCCCCAAGCAATCAGCCCCAGCATTTT,CASSIDGPPSNQPQHF
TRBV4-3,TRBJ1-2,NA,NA,TGCGCCAGCAGCCAAGAGACGCCCGGGGACTATGGCTACACCTTC,CASSQETPGDYGYTF
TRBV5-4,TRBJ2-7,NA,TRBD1,TGTGCCAGCAGCTTTAACCTGCCGGGACAGGCGTACGAGCAGTACTTC,CASSFNLPGQAYEQYF
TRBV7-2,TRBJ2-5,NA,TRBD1,TGTGCCAGCAGCCCCCAGGGGGCTGGGGAGACCCAGTACTTC,CASSPQGAGETQYF
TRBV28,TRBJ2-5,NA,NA,TGTGCCAGCAGTTTAGGGACTACCCAGTACTTC,CASSLGTTQYF
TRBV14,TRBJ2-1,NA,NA,TGTGCCAGCAGCCAAGAGAGCGGGTTTTACAATGAGCAGTTCTTC,CASSQESGFYNEQFF
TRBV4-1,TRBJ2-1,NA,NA,TGCGCCAGCACCGACACTTACAATGAGCAGTTCTTC,CASTDTYNEQFF
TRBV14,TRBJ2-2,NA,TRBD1,TGTGCCAGCAGCCAAAAAACGTGGGGACAGTTAACCGGGGAGCTGTTTTTT,CASSQKTWGQLTGELFF
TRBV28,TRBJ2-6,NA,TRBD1,TGTGCCAGCAGCTGGGACAGGGCTTCTGGGGCCAACGTCCTGACTTTC,CASSWDRASGANVLTF
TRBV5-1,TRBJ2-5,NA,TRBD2,TGCGCCAGCAGCACCTCGACTAGCGGGAGTATAGAGACCCAGTACTTC,CASSTSTSGSIETQYF
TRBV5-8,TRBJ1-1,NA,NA,TGTGCCAGCAGCCCCGGGACTTTGAACACTGAAGCTTTCTTT,CASSPGTLNTEAFF
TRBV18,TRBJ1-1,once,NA,TGTGCCAGCTCATCGGACAGGAACACTGAAGCTTTCTTT,CASSSDRNTEAFF
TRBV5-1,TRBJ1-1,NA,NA,TGCGCCAGCAGCCAAACTACCGGACAGCCGAACACTGAAGCTTTCTTT,CASSQTTGQPNTEAFF
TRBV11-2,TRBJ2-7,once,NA,TGTGCCAGCAGCCGATGGGGGGAAGAGGGGTACTTC,CASSRWGEEGYF
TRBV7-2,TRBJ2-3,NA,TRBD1,TGTGCCAGCAGCTTAAGACAGGGGATGGCAGATACGCAGTATTTT,CASSLRQGMADTQYF
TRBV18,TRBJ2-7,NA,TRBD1,TGTGCCAGCTCACCCGGACAGGGGTTCGACGAGCAGTACTTC,CASSPGQGFDEQYF